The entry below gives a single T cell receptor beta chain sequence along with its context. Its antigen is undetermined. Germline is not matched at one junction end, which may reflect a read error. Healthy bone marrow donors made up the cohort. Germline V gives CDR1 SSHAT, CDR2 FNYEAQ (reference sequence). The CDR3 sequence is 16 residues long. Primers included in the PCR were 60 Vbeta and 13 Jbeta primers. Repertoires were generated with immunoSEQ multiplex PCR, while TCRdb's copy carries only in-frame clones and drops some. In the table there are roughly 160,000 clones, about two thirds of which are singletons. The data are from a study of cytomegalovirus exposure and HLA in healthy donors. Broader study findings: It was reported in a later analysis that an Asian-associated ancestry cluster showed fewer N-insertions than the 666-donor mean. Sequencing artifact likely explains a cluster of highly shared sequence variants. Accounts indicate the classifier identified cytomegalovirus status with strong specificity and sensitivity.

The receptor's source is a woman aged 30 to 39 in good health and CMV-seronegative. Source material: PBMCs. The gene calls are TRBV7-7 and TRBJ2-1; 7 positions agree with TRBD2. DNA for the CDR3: TGTGCTAGCAGCTTAGGCAGCGGGATCGCCGGGGATGAGCAGTTCTTC. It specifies CASSLGSGIAGDEQFF.